The rows below give T cell receptor beta chains drawn from one sample of a study of blood T cell repertoires in COVID-19. Repertoires were generated with immunoSEQ multiplex PCR, while TCRdb's copy carries only in-frame clones and drops some. The repertoire holds hundreds of thousands of clones, with 86% as singletons. The material sequenced was peripheral blood. The receptors stem from a woman aged 25 to 39 with active or convalescent COVID-19. Both conserved end residues are trimmed from each CDR3.

v_gene: TRBV7-8
CDR3aa: ASSLAGQGNQPQH

v_gene: TRBV7-9
CDR3aa: ASTGGEQLYNEQF

v_gene: TRBV21-1
CDR3aa: ASSKPISWTGGRLNTEAF

v_gene: TRBV3-1/TRBV3-2
CDR3aa: ASSFRGQGMGGYT

v_gene: TRBV5-1
CDR3aa: ASSLQSGGSSRETQY

v_gene: TRBV5-1
CDR3aa: ASSLVLAGVGQETQY

v_gene: TRBV2
CDR3aa: ASSERGTGTAYNSPLH

v_gene: TRBV29-1
CDR3aa: SARTEAGANVLT

v_gene: TRBV10-3
CDR3aa: AIAGGPEETQY

v_gene: TRBV19
CDR3aa: ASSADRGKYGYT

v_gene: TRBV3-1/TRBV3-2
CDR3aa: ASSQDLVGLADHISYNEQF

v_gene: TRBV13
CDR3aa: ASSYELDGYT

v_gene: TRBV18
CDR3aa: ASRTGLAGGPSDTQY

v_gene: TRBV5-1
CDR3aa: ASSLELAGYDEQF

v_gene: TRBV18
CDR3aa: ASSPDRGLYGYT

v_gene: TRBV6-1
CDR3aa: ASSENPGQSTYNEQF